What follows are 10 T cell receptor beta chains derived from one specimen sequenced in a study of technical replicates of blood from a few donors (dated by TCRdb to about 2017). Preparation of the library involved the immunoSEQ multiplex PCR assay. TCRdb mirrors the immuneACCESS table, restricted to in-frame sequences. Some clones are absent from its copies; in checked studies, under half trace to an unresolved V gene, and the reason for the others is unknown. The sample contains 50,000 or so clones, approximately 90% of them found a single time. The biggest ten clones account for 3.5% to 4.5% of the sample. Sequencing used PBMCs. These receptors were collected from a human donor in good health. Some clones in this sample may be carry-over from other donors' samples.

The chain employs TRBV7-2 and TRBJ2-1; maybe TRBD2 (5 bases). V was shortened by 6 bases and J by 8 bases, with 11 bases between the two germline ends. This CDR3 comprises 12 residues. Germline V lookup: CDR1 SGHTA, CDR2 FQGNSA. In DNA, the CDR3 is TGTGCCAGCAGTCCCGCGGGTCATGAGCAGTTCTTC. Translating it yields CASSPAGHEQFF.

V usage is TRBV2 and J usage is TRBJ2-1; 11 bases fit TRBD2. The CDR3 covers 16 residues. Germline V gene sequence: CDR1 SNHLY, CDR2 FYNNEI. The V segment lost 5 bases and the J segment 7 bases; nucleotides outside the gene matches: 10. CDR3 residues: CASSTIRLAGGNEQFF. The CDR3 DNA reads TGTGCCAGCAGTACTATCAGGCTAGCGGGGGGAAATGAGCAGTTCTTC.

The CDR3 protein is CASTTGLAGKDEQFF. The CDR3 nucleotides are TGTGCCAGCACAACGGGACTAGCGGGGAAGGATGAGCAGTTCTTC. The genes are TRBV2 and TRBJ2-1; 13 bases align to TRBD2. J was trimmed by 8 bases and V by 7 bases; bases with no gene match: 8. The germline CDR1 and CDR2 sequences are SNHLY and FYNNEI. The CDR3 length is 15 residues.

This chain connects TRBV7-9 to TRBJ2-7; 10 positions match TRBD2. CDR3 size: 16 residues. Germline V lookup: CDR1 SEHNR, CDR2 FQNEAQ (reference sequence). The ends lost 2 bases at V and 7 bases at J; junction bases unmatched: 11. CDR3 sequence reads: CASSLTSGGATGEQYF. The DNA of the CDR3 is TGTGCCAGCAGCTTAACCAGCGGGGGGGCCACGGGAGAGCAGTACTTC.

The rearrangement links TRBV5-1 to TRBJ2-7; 9 bases align to TRBD2. V trimming: 0 bases; J trimming: 6 bases; junction bases outside the gene matches: 7. The CDR3 runs to 15 residues. The V gene's germline CDR1 is SGHRS and CDR2 YFSETQ. The CDR3: CASSLEAGTSFEQYF. In DNA, the CDR3 is TGCGCCAGCAGCTTGGAAGCCGGGACTAGCTTCGAGCAGTACTTC.

The J gene is TRBJ1-2, the V gene TRBV7-8, with TRBD1 as a possible D gene (6 bases). Trimming took off 1 base at V and 8 bases at J, with 14 bases between the two ends. CDR1 is SGHVS and CDR2 is FQNEAQ in the germline V gene. The CDR3 is 14 amino acids. CDR3 nucleotides: TGTGCCAGCAGCTTAGAGGGGGGGGTAAGCGGCTACACCTTC. This encodes CASSLEGGVSGYTF. The full variable domain, in which reference TRBV7-8 and TRBJ1-2 provide the parts outside the CDR3, is GAGVSQSPRYKVAKRGQDVALRCDPISGHVSLFWYQQALGQGPEFLTYFQNEAQLDKSGLPSDRFFAERPEGSVSTLKIQRTQQEDSAVYLCASSLEGGVSGYTFGSGTRLTVV.

Here the CDR3 reads CASSLFWGGWGTDTQYF. CDR3 DNA sequence: TGTGCCAGCAGCCTGTTTTGGGGAGGTTGGGGCACAGATACGCAGTATTTT. The chain uses TRBV7-2 and TRBJ2-3, with D perhaps matching TRBD2 (6 bases). Germline V gene lookup returns CDR1 SGHTA and CDR2 FQGNSA. CDR3 length: 17 amino acids. Trimming removed 5 bases at V and 1 base at J, with 19 bases between.

The J gene is TRBJ1-5, the V gene TRBV6-1, with D uncertain. The germline V and J ends were trimmed by 3 bases and 2 bases, with 11 bases remaining between them. Germline values: CDR1 MNHNS, CDR2 SASEGT. The CDR3 sequence is 15 residues long. CDR3 sequence: CASSDLTSGNQPQHF. CDR3 bases: TGTGCCAGCAGTGACCTTACGAGTGGCAATCAGCCCCAGCATTTT.

The chain employs TRBV21-1 and TRBJ2-1; the D call of TRBD2 is as the table states it, not checked on the DNA. TRBV21-1 is an annotated pseudogene. The CDR3 is 16 amino acids. This chain's CDR3 is CARRIPGLSSYNEQFF. CDR3 nucleotides: TGTGCCAGACGTATTCCGGGACTCAGCTCCTACAATGAGCAGTTCTTC.

The rearrangement links TRBV28 to TRBJ1-6, with D tentatively TRBD1 (5 bases). Germline loops: CDR1 MDHEN, CDR2 SYDVKM. Deletions cut 3 bases from V and 0 bases from J, with 12 bases between. There are 17 residues in the CDR3. CDR3 sequence reads: CASSFIGGSSYNSPLHF. The CDR3, as DNA: TGTGCCAGCAGTTTTATCGGGGGGAGCTCCTATAATTCACCCCTCCACTTT.